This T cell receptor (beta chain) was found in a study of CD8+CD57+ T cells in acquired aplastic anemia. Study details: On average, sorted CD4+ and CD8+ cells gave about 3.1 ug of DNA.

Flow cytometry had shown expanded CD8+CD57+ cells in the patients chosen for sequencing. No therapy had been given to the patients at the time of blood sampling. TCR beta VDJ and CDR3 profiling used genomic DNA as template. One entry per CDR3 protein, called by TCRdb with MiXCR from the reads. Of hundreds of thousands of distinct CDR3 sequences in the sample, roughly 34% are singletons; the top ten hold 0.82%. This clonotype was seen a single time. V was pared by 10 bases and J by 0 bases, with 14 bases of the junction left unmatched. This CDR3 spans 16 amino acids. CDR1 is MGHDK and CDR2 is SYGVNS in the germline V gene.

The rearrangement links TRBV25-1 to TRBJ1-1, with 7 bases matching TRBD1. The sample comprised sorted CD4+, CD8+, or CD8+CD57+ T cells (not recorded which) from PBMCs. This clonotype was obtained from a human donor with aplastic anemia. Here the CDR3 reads CATRQGGTSVNTEAFF. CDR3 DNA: TGTGCCACCCGACAGGGCGGTACCAGCGTGAACACTGAAGCTTTCTTT.